The 27 T cell receptor beta chains presented below share a single source sample, sequenced in a study of Ad26.COV2.S vaccination and SARS-CoV-2 variants. TCRdb keeps only in-frame clones here, not all; method: immunoSEQ multiplex PCR. The data contain roughly 700,000 clones, around 92% of them singletons. As to treatment: some 20 received Ad26.COV2.S at low or high dose, single or two shots; about 5 received placebo; per-sample allocation not given. The investigators took samples on day 63 after the first vaccine or placebo injection. The sequencing here drew on peripheral blood, taken in a trial of Ad26.COV2.S vaccine versus placebo. The receptors shown here come from a person aged 18-65 years who received the Ad26.COV2.S COVID-19 vaccine or a placebo.

The chain combines TRBV7-3 with TRBJ2-2; TRBD1 matches at 7 bases. With V trimmed by 6 bases and J by 0 bases, 1 base remained unmatched. Germline-derived CDR1 and CDR2 are SGHTA and FQGTGA. This CDR3 is built from 14 residues. The CDR3 DNA reads as TGTGCCAGCAGTGGACAGGCGAACACCGGGGAGCTGTTTTTT. Encoded protein: CASSGQANTGELFF.

The chain carries TRBV30 and TRBJ1-2; D ambiguous. Germline CDR1 is GTSNPN and CDR2 is SVGIG (reference sequence). This CDR3 is built from 16 residues. Trimming left V 4 bases short and J 1 base short, with 19 bases between. The CDR3 DNA sequence: TGTGCCTGGAAATGGTCTTTTGGAACCATTAACTATGGCTACACCTTC. Protein product: CAWKWSFGTINYGYTF.

The chain recombines TRBV18 with TRBJ1-2; D unclear. Germline V lookup: CDR1 KGHSH, CDR2 LQKENI. The CDR3 length is 14 residues. The germline V and J ends were trimmed by 6 bases and 2 bases, with 13 bases remaining between them. The CDR3 protein is CASSPAAENYGYTF. CDR3 sequence (DNA): TGTGCCAGCTCCCCGGCAGCAGAAAACTATGGCTACACCTTC.

This sequence joins TRBV6-1 and TRBJ2-3, with D possibly TRBD1 on 6 matching bases. Germline CDR1 is MNHNS and CDR2 is SASEGT. V lost 4 bases and J lost 2, with 16 bases in between. This CDR3 contains 16 residues. The CDR3 protein is CASSGPRDTLTDTQYF. The CDR3 nucleotides are TGTGCCAGCAGTGGTCCCCGGGACACCCTCACAGATACGCAGTATTTT.

The chain employs TRBV7-6 and TRBJ2-3; a weak D match, TRBD1 (6 bases). Germline values: CDR1 SGHVS, CDR2 FNYEAQ. Trimming took off 3 bases at V and 4 bases at J, with 11 bases between the two ends. This CDR3 is 14 amino acids long. DNA of the CDR3: TGTGCCAGCAGCTTGGGCAGGGGCGCAGATACGCAGTATTTT. This gives the protein CASSLGRGADTQYF.

The V call is TRBV7-3, the J call TRBJ1-1; D not certain. The CDR3 has 13 residues. V lost 5 bases, J lost 0 bases, and 7 bases lay in between. The V gene's germline CDR1 is SGHTA and CDR2 FQGTGA. The DNA of the CDR3 is TGTGCCAGCAGCGTTACAGTGAACACTGAAGCTTTCTTT. It translates to CASSVTVNTEAFF.

The genes are TRBV6-5 and TRBJ2-7; 13 bases line up with TRBD2. CDR1 is MNHEY and CDR2 is SVGAGI in the germline V gene. The CDR3 has 14 residues. The trim removed 10 bases at V and 5 bases at J, leaving 8 bases unmatched. The CDR3 reads CATRTSGSLHEQYF. The CDR3 nucleotides are TGTGCCACCCGGACTAGCGGGAGCCTCCACGAGCAGTACTTC.

A single count supports this clone. J is TRBJ2-5 and V is TRBV7-9, with a possible D match to TRBD1 (7 bases). There are 16 residues in the CDR3. V lost 7 bases to trimming and J lost 2 bases, with 20 bases between them. Germline loops: CDR1 SEHNR, CDR2 FQNEAQ (reference sequence). The CDR3: CASNHAGTEEQETQYF. The CDR3 bases are TGTGCCAGCAACCACGCGGGGACAGAAGAACAAGAGACCCAGTACTTC.

The genes are TRBV27 and TRBJ2-3, with a possible D match to TRBD2 (6 bases). This CDR3 contains 15 residues. Trimming cost V 2 bases and J 2 bases, with 11 bases left between them. Germline V gene lookup returns CDR1 MNHEY and CDR2 SMNVEV (reference sequence). CDR3 nucleotides: TGTGCCAGCAGTTTAACGCGGGGCAACACAGATACGCAGTATTTT. It is translated as CASSLTRGNTDTQYF.

The V call is TRBV5-6, the J call TRBJ1-4; no definite D call. The CDR3 has 12 amino acids. Looked up from germline, CDR1 is SGHDT and CDR2 is YYEEEE. V shed 0 bases and J shed 14 bases, with 11 bases lying between them. The CDR3 loop is CASSLGPSNLFF. Written as DNA, the CDR3 is TGTGCCAGCAGCTTGGGGCCGAGCAATCTGTTTTTT. Complete variable domain (other parts from reference TRBV5-6 and TRBJ1-4): DAGVTQSPTHLIKTRGQQVTLRCSPKSGHDTVSWYQQALGQGPQFIFQYYEEEERQRGNFPDRFSGHQFPNYSSELNVNALLLGDSALYLCASSLGPSNLFFGSGTQLSVL.

This sequence joins TRBV11-2 and TRBJ2-7, with D maybe TRBD1 (5 bases). The ends were cut back, 0 bases at V and 0 bases at J, with 12 bases in the middle. The germline gives CDR1 SGHAT, CDR2 FQNNGV. This CDR3 is 16 amino acids long. CDR3 nucleotide sequence: TGTGCCAGCAGCTTAGATGAGGACACGAGCTCCTACGAGCAGTACTTC. Encoded protein: CASSLDEDTSSYEQYF.

The chain recombines TRBV28 with TRBJ1-2; D is unclear. With 3 bases removed from V and 4 bases from J, the gap between germline ends came to 3 bases. CDR1 and CDR2 (germline): MDHEN, SYDVKM. The length of the CDR3 is 11 residues. The CDR3 reads CASSFPYGYTF. The CDR3 DNA reads TGTGCCAGCAGTTTCCCCTATGGCTACACCTTC.

The V gene is TRBV7-2, the J gene TRBJ2-7, with TRBD1 identical over 9 bases. V dropped 5 bases and J dropped 3; count of bases not matched to a gene: 11. CDR3 length: 16 residues. Germline V gene lookup returns CDR1 SGHTA and CDR2 FQGNSA. The chain's CDR3 is CASSQGVGQGYYEQYF. CDR3 bases: TGTGCCAGCAGCCAGGGGGTGGGACAGGGATACTACGAGCAGTACTTC.

This rearrangement joins TRBV25-1 to TRBJ1-6; 9 nucleotides align to TRBD1. The CDR3 sequence is 18 residues long. The germline V gene has CDR1 MGHDK and CDR2 SYGVNS. After removal of 0 bases from V and 7 bases from J, the junction contained 10 bases not matched to a gene. The CDR3 DNA sequence: TGTGCCAGCAGTGAATACCCGGGACAGGGTAGGAAGAATTCACCCCTCCACTTT. Encoded protein: CASSEYPGQGRKNSPLHF.

The rearrangement uses TRBV7-9 and TRBJ2-3, with D possibly being TRBD1 or TRBD2 (5 bases each). The CDR3 sequence is 14 residues long. Trimming removed 1 base from V and 8 bases from J, with 13 bases in between. Germline V lookup: CDR1 SEHNR, CDR2 FQNEAQ (reference sequence). In DNA form, the CDR3 reads TGTGCCAGCAGCTTAGGAGGGGTTCAGAGTACGCAGTATTTT. It encodes CASSLGGVQSTQYF.

The chain employs TRBV7-9 and TRBJ2-3, with 8 bases lining up with TRBD1. V shed 5 bases and J 0 bases; nucleotides not matched to a gene: 4. CDR1 is SEHNR and CDR2 is FQNEAQ in the germline V gene (reference sequence). The CDR3 has 15 residues. In DNA form, the CDR3 reads TGTGCCAGCAGCAACGGACAGGGAAGCACAGATACGCAGTATTTT. Protein: CASSNGQGSTDTQYF.

This chain uses TRBV27 with TRBJ1-1; D is unresolved. Germline-derived CDR1 and CDR2 are MNHEY and SMNVEV (reference sequence). V lost 3 bases, J lost 8 bases, and 13 bases lay in between. CDR3 length: 13 residues. The CDR3 region is CASSFLPTGEAFF. In DNA, the CDR3 is TGTGCCAGCAGTTTTTTGCCGACGGGGGAAGCTTTCTTT.

This clone was detected a few times. The CDR3 sequence: CASSSGTGGLEQYF. As DNA, the CDR3 is TGTGCCAGCAGCTCCGGGACAGGGGGCCTCGAGCAGTACTTC. This chain connects TRBV11-2 to TRBJ2-7; TRBD1 matches 12 bases. This CDR3 contains 14 residues. Germline V gene data show CDR1 as SGHAT and CDR2 as FQNNGV. Trimming removed 4 bases from V and 6 bases from J; junction bases left unmatched: 4.

The chain recombines TRBV7-8 with TRBJ1-2, with a tentative D call TRBD1 (6 bases). The germline V gene encodes CDR1 SGHVS and CDR2 FQNEAQ. The V and J ends lost 5 bases and 3 bases respectively, with 16 bases between them. The length of the CDR3 is 15 residues. The CDR3 here is CASSNIGGIDYGYTF. For the CDR3, the DNA is TGTGCCAGCAGCAATATTGGGGGCATAGACTATGGCTACACCTTC.

The chain recombines TRBV11-3 with TRBJ2-5, with TRBD1 matching over 7 bases. CDR3 size: 13 residues. The junction had 3 bases not matched to a gene; V was cut back by 5 bases and J by 3 bases. Per germline, CDR1 SGHNT and CDR2 YENEEA. CDR3 bases: TGTGCCAGCAGCGTTACAGGGGAAGAGACCCAGTACTTC. Translated: CASSVTGEETQYF. The whole variable domain, filled in from reference TRBV11-3 and TRBJ2-5, reads EAGVVQSPRYKIIEKKQPVAFWCNPISGHNTLYWYLQNLGQGPELLIRYENEEAVDDSQLPKDRFSAERLKGVDSTLKIQPAELGDSAVYLCASSVTGEETQYFGPGTRLLVL.

The chain has TRBV12-3 or TRBV12-4 and TRBJ2-5; D remains ambiguous. The ends were cut back, 6 bases at V and 1 base at J, with 9 bases in the middle. The CDR3 is 13 amino acids. The CDR3 sequence is CASSPSFQETQYF. The CDR3 region has the DNA TGTGCCAGCAGCCCCTCCTTCCAAGAGACCCAGTACTTC.

The chain carries TRBV2 and TRBJ2-5; 7 nucleotides agree with TRBD1. Germline V gives CDR1 SNHLY, CDR2 FYNNEI. The CDR3 spans 15 residues. After removal of 8 bases from V and 2 bases from J, the junction contained 11 bases not matched to a gene. For the CDR3, the DNA is TGTGCCAGCGGAGGCCCAGGGACAGCACAAGAGACCCAGTACTTC. Translated: CASGGPGTAQETQYF.

The J gene is TRBJ2-1, the V gene TRBV2; D is unclear. Germline V CDR1 and CDR2: SNHLY, FYNNEI. Trimming took off 11 bases at V and 4 bases at J, with 12 bases between the two ends. The CDR3 contains 12 residues. The CDR3 DNA reads as TGTGCCGTGGGCATCGAATACAATGAGCAGTTCTTC. Translating gives CAVGIEYNEQFF.

V usage is TRBV6-5 and J usage is TRBJ1-2; D may be TRBD1 (5 bases). Germline lookup yields CDR1 MNHEY and CDR2 SVGAGI. The V end lost 3 bases, the J end lost 3 bases, and 14 bases lay between the germline ends. The CDR3 covers 15 residues. CDR3 in DNA: TGTGCCAGCAGTTATTCGGGCAGGGAGTACTATGGCTACACCTTC. Amino acid sequence: CASSYSGREYYGYTF.

This clone has a handful of counts. The chain combines TRBV10-1 with TRBJ2-2; 7 bases are a match to TRBD1. Germline V gives CDR1 WNHNN, CDR2 SYGVQD (reference sequence). V lost 3 bases, J lost 6 bases, and 4 bases stayed unmatched. The CDR3 runs to 14 residues. The CDR3 region has the DNA TGCGCCAGCAGTGAAGGACAGGATCCCGGGGAGCTGTTTTTT. It is translated as CASSEGQDPGELFF.

This chain connects TRBV7-3 to TRBJ2-1; D is possibly TRBD2 (5 bases). CDR1 and CDR2 from the germline V gene are SGHTA and FQGTGA. The CDR3 runs to 13 residues. The ends were cut back, 5 bases at V and 5 bases at J, with 10 bases in the middle. CDR3 region: CASSTGVHNEQFF. In DNA, the CDR3 is TGTGCCAGCAGCACCGGGGTTCACAATGAGCAGTTCTTC.

This chain links TRBV6-5 with TRBJ1-2, with D possibly TRBD1 on 5 matching bases. The CDR3 has 14 residues. V lost 8 bases, J lost 3 bases, and 16 bases lay in between. CDR1 and CDR2 from the germline V gene are MNHEY and SVGAGI. CDR3 in DNA: TGTGCCAGCGAGCCGGGACGGTCTTACTATGGCTACACCTTC. This translates into CASEPGRSYYGYTF.